This T cell receptor (beta chain) was profiled in a study of T cell responses to AZD1222 COVID-19 vaccine. The method was immunoSEQ multiplex PCR; TCRdb's version includes in-frame clones alone and lacks a portion of them. The repertoire includes under 150,000 clones, roughly 90% of them detected once, and roughly 6% sits in the top ten. Germline CDR1 SGHAT, CDR2 FQNNGV. Trimming took 0 bases from V and 3 from J; bases not matched to a gene: 8. The CDR3 is 17 residues long. The source was peripheral blood, collected on day 0 of AZD1222 vaccination. This receptor was identified in an adult in good health. The genes are TRBV11-2 and TRBJ2-7; TRBD2 agrees at 10 bases. CDR3 bases: TGTGCCAGCAGCTTAGATATTCAGCTAGCGGGGGTCTACGAGCAGTACTTC. This encodes CASSLDIQLAGVYEQYF.